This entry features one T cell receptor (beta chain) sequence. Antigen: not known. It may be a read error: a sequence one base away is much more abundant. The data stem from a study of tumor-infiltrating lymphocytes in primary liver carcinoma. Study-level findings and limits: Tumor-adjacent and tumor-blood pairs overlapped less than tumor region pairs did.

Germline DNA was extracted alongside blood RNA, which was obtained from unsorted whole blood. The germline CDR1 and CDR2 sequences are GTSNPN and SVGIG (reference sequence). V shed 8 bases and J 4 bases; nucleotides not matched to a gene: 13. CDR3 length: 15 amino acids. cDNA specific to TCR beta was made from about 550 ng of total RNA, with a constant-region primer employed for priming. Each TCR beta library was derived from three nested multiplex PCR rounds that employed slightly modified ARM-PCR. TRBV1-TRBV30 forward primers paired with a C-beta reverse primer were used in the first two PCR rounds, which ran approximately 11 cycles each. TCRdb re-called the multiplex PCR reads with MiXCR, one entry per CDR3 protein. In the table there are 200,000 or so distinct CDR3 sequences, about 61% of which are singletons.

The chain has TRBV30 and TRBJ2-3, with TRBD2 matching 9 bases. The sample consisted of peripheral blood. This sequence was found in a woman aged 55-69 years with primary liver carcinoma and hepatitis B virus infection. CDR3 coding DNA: TGTGCCCGGCAACCGGGACTAGCACGCGCAGATACGCAGTATTTT. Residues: CARQPGLARADTQYF.